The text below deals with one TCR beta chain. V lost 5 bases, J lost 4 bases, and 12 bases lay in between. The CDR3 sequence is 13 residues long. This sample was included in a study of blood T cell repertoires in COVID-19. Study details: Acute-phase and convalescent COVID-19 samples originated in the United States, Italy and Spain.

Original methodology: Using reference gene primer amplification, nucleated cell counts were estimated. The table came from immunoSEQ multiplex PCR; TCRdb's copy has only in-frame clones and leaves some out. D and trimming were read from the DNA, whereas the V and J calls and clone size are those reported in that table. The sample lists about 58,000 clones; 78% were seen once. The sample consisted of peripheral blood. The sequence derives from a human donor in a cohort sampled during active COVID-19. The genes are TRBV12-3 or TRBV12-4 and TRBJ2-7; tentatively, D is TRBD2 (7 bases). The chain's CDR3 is CASSPGGMYEQYF. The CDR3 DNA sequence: TGTGCCAGCAGTCCGGGGGGCATGTACGAGCAGTACTTC.